The T cell receptor beta chain under discussion was sequenced for a study of multiple sclerosis patients with progressive multifocal leukoencephalopathy (dated by TCRdb to between 2018 and 2021). About the study as a whole: The study examined peripheral T and B cells of MS patients who developed PML (4 under natalizumab, 1 after alemtuzumab) and treated patients who did not. The study aimed to detect JC virus-specific or public T-cell expansions arising at the time of PML onset. From before therapy, through 6 and 12 months, up to PML onset, two natalizumab-treated patients who later developed PML were tracked longitudinally. Study-wide conclusions, independent of this receptor: Analysis was limited to peripheral blood, even though cerebrospinal fluid or brain lymphocytes might be more informative for natalizumab-associated PML. TRB clones with frequency above 0.5% were observed only in PML patients, but the clones expanded at PML onset were found to be already present before and during natalizumab therapy. No common TRBV or TRBJ gene usage or preferential TRBV-TRBJ pairings were detected when PML developed. In most PML patients, lower normalized Shannon entropy suggested less diverse TRB repertoires, while the natalizumab-treated controls had values close to 1. With only a small, descriptive cohort, it remained unclear whether the findings reflect JC virus infection or general immunocompromise.

Receptor libraries were prepared by the immunoSEQ multiplex PCR assay. Synthetic inline TR CDR3 controls covering all V-J pairings were spiked into each PCR to estimate template counts and remove amplification bias. Reads went through processing to reduce amplification and sequencing bias, and quantification was done against synthetic TR CDR3 analogs. From the authors' description of their analysis: Raw data were processed in ImmunoSEQ Analyzer, removing out-of-frame sequences and CDR3s with stop codons, and genes were named by IMGT nomenclature. Repertoire diversity was summarized as normalized Shannon entropy, defined as 1 minus Pielou's evenness. TRB sequences were treated as identical only when sharing V gene, J gene and CDR3. Public PML clonotypes were defined as CDR3s shared by two or more PML-onset samples but absent from earlier samples, from controls, and from public databases. Position-by-position CDR3 amino acid composition was analyzed in Skylign with the observed count method. The table comes from immuneACCESS by way of TCRdb, which keeps in-frame sequences with V and J called. Part of the clones is missing from these tables; in studies checked, under half for an unresolved V gene and the rest for unknown reasons. V, J and clone size were drawn from that table, and D and trimming were deduced from the DNA. This sample lists 25,000 to 30,000 clones; over 85% were detected once. The ten largest clones capture roughly 1.6% of the sample.

Interpreted using the paper, the time point label stands for: more than 5 months of natalizumab therapy. In the paper's terms, the treatment or condition label means: on natalizumab therapy at sampling. Interferon beta had previously been received by all listed patients, and all PML patients were female. Blood samples for T1 were taken at 6 months of natalizumab therapy, and blood samples for T2 were taken at 12 months of natalizumab therapy. Ficoll-Hypaque density gradient centrifugation was used to isolate peripheral blood mononuclear cells. The CDR1 and CDR2 encoded by the germline V gene (reference sequence) are MNHNY and SVGAGI. Compared with germline, V lacks 10 bases and J lacks 8 bases; bases without a gene match: 10. Its CDR3 holds 13 amino acids, cysteine through phenylalanine. Only the CDR3 region is kept as DNA, spanning 39 bases read in frame from base 1. Concerning this clone itself: The antigen it binds to is not known. No base quality values were provided; no much bigger clone lies one nucleotide off.

The chain is made from TRBV6-6 and TRBJ1-4, with 7 junctional bases fitting TRBD1. The source material was PBMCs, sampled from a patient treated with natalizumab. The clonotype originates from a human donor with multiple sclerosis. The CDR3 region has the sequence CATTGPNGEKLFF. The bases are TGTGCCACGACAGGGCCAAATGGCGAAAAACTGTTTTTT.